This is a list of T cell receptor beta chains from one sample in a study of blood T cell repertoires in COVID-19. Profiling relied on immunoSEQ multiplex PCR, and the TCRdb table lists in-frame clones only, not all of them. The sample has 50,000 to 65,000 clones; approximately 80% are singletons. Sequences were obtained from peripheral blood. These receptors came from a woman aged 50 to 60 with active or convalescent COVID-19. CDR3s include the opening cysteine and the closing phenylalanine or tryptophan. The D gene is left open where the match is weak. Clone size is stated in some rows and not others, as once, few, many or a class when expanded.

D gene	V gene	J gene	clone size	CDR3 DNA	CDR3 protein
TRBD2	TRBV30	TRBJ2-3	-	TGTGCCTGGAATGGACTAGCGGGCACTAGCACAGATACGCAGTATTTT	CAWNGLAGTSTDTQYF
-	TRBV3-1/TRBV3-2	TRBJ1-1	-	TGTGCCAGCAGCCAGGTACACGAAGCTTTCTTT	CASSQVHEAFF
TRBD1	TRBV6-5	TRBJ1-2	once	TGTGCCAGCGGCCGAACAGGGGACTATGGCTACACCTTC	CASGRTGDYGYTF
-	TRBV7-3	TRBJ2-1	once	TGTGCCAGCAGCTCTAGGGGGGGTCTTACCCTGGATGAGCAGTTCTTC	CASSSRGGLTLDEQFF
-	TRBV11-1	TRBJ2-5	-	TGTGCCAGCAGCTTAGCCCGGGAGACCCAGTACTTC	CASSLARETQYF
-	TRBV25-1	TRBJ1-2	-	TGTGCCAGCAGTGAAAGGCGGCTTTCGGGCTACACCTTC	CASSERRLSGYTF
-	TRBV2	TRBJ1-6	-	TGTGCCAGCAGCCCTAGGCAGGGATATAATTCACCCCTCCACTTT	CASSPRQGYNSPLHF
-	TRBV6-2/TRBV6-3	TRBJ1-3	-	TGTGCCAGCAGTTCCTCTGAGGGGACTTCTGGAAACACCATATATTTT	CASSSSEGTSGNTIYF
-	TRBV4-3	TRBJ2-3	once	TGCGCCAGCAGTGAGGTCCGCGGGGCAGATACGCAGTATTTT	CASSEVRGADTQYF
-	TRBV7-8	TRBJ1-2	-	TGTGCCAGCAGCCCCGACAGCTATGGCTACACCTTC	CASSPDSYGYTF
TRBD1	TRBV6-5	TRBJ2-7	-	TGTGCCAGCAGTTACGGGGACAGGGGCTACGAGCAGTACTTC	CASSYGDRGYEQYF
-	TRBV5-1	TRBJ2-3	once	TGCGCCAGCAGCTTGGTCAGGGGAAGCACAGATACGCAGTATTTT	CASSLVRGSTDTQYF
TRBD2	TRBV3-1/TRBV3-2	TRBJ2-1	few	TGTGCCAGCAGCCCCGGGACTAGAGATGAGCAGTTCTTC	CASSPGTRDEQFF
-	TRBV6-6	TRBJ2-1	-	TGTGCCAGCAGCTCCATCGGGAAATACAATGAGCAGTTCTTC	CASSSIGKYNEQFF
-	TRBV12-3/TRBV12-4	TRBJ1-2	-	TGTGCCAGCAGTTTATATCCAGGCGGCTACACCTTC	CASSLYPGGYTF
TRBD2	TRBV7-8	TRBJ2-3	-	TGTGCCAGCAGCGTACCGGGACTAGTTCCCGCCGATTTT	CASSVPGLVPADF
-	TRBV2	TRBJ2-1	-	TGTGCCAGCAGTGGATCCCCGAGCGGGCAGGGTGAGCAGTTCTTC	CASSGSPSGQGEQFF
-	TRBV25-1	TRBJ1-2	once	TGTGCCAGCAGTGCCGGGGGATTATCGTACACCTTC	CASSAGGLSYTF
-	TRBV10-3	TRBJ1-3	few	TGTGCCATCCAGGGTCCGGGGGGTTCCTCTGGAAACACCATATATTTT	CAIQGPGGSSGNTIYF
-	TRBV30	TRBJ1-3	-	TGTGCCTGGAGTGTACTGACAGGCGAACGTGGAGGCACCATATATTTT	CAWSVLTGERGGTIYF
TRBD2	TRBV12-5	TRBJ2-1	once	TGTGCTAGTGGTTTGCTGTGGAACGGACTAGCGGGATACAATGAGCAGTTCTTC	CASGLLWNGLAGYNEQFF
-	TRBV11-2	TRBJ2-5	-	TGTGCCAGCAGCTTAGCACTGTCTCCGACCCAGTACTTC	CASSLALSPTQYF
-	TRBV2	TRBJ2-4	-	TGTGCCAGCAGGGCGGGACTGCGACTAGCCAAAAACATTCAGTACTTC	CASRAGLRLAKNIQYF